A single sample is the source of the 21 T cell receptor beta chains below, sequenced in a study of early T cells in non-severe SARS-CoV-2 infection. TCRdb redid the calling of the 5' RACE reads with MiXCR, one entry per CDR3 protein. The data hold 45,000 to 50,000 distinct CDR3 sequences, with roughly 5.5% observed a single time. The material sequenced was whole blood. These TCRs come from an adult who was a healthcare worker with PCR-confirmed SARS-CoV-2 infection or an uninfected control (not recorded which).

This clonotype was seen repeatedly, ten times or more. In nucleotides, the CDR3 is TGTGCCAGTAGGGCAGAGGGAAGATCTGAGCAGTTCTTC. It encodes CASRAEGRSEQFF. This chain links TRBV19 with TRBJ2-1, with a weak D call TRBD2 (5 bases). Between the trimmed V and J ends, which lost 6 bases and 9 bases, there was a span of 15 bases. This CDR3 contains 13 residues. CDR1 is LNHDA, CDR2 SQIVND, per germline (reference sequence).

J is TRBJ1-2 and V is TRBV19; perhaps TRBD1 as D (5 bases). CDR1 is LNHDA and CDR2 is SQIVND in the germline V gene (reference sequence). Trimming took off 3 bases at V and 2 bases at J, with 10 bases between the two ends. This CDR3 has 14 amino acids. Here the CDR3 reads CASSIRDGNYGYTF. CDR3 in DNA: TGTGCCAGTAGTATTCGGGACGGCAACTATGGCTACACCTTC.

This clonotype showed up many times. The chain employs TRBV19 and TRBJ1-1, with D uncertain. The germline V and J ends were trimmed by 3 bases and 5 bases, with 10 bases remaining between them. The CDR3 totals 13 residues. Per the germline V gene, CDR1 is LNHDA and CDR2 is SQIVND (reference sequence). The DNA of the CDR3 is TGTGCCAGTAGTATTGGCAGTCTTACTGAAGCTTTCTTT. It yields the protein CASSIGSLTEAFF.

This clonotype was seen ten or more times. The CDR3 reads CSAPNRDSGVNEQFF. The CDR3 nucleotides read TGCAGTGCTCCAAACCGGGACAGTGGGGTGAATGAGCAGTTCTTC. This chain uses TRBV20-1 with TRBJ2-1, with 7 bases matching TRBD1. Germline V lookup: CDR1 DFQATT, CDR2 SNEGSKA (reference sequence). The junction had 14 bases not matched to a gene; V was cut back by 5 bases and J by 7 bases. CDR3 length equals 15 residues.

This clonotype was counted between two and nine times. The J gene is TRBJ2-7, the V gene TRBV5-1; D gene ambiguous. The ends were cut back, 0 bases at V and 4 bases at J, with 8 bases in the middle. The CDR3 runs 13 residues. Germline V lookup: CDR1 SGHRS, CDR2 YFSETQ. The DNA for the CDR3 is TGCGCCAGCAGCTTGGTGCTGATGTACGAGCAGTACTTC. Translation gives CASSLVLMYEQYF.

This clonotype was detected many times. This chain links TRBV12-3 or TRBV12-4 with TRBJ1-2; D perhaps matches TRBD1 (6 bases). V was shortened by 10 bases and J by 2 bases, with 17 bases between the two germline ends. The CDR3 runs to 14 residues. The CDR3 here is CATSKYGQNYGYTF. Here the CDR3 DNA reads TGTGCCACCTCGAAATACGGACAGAACTATGGCTACACCTTC.

This clonotype occurred many times. This chain joins TRBV20-1 and TRBJ2-1; 10 nucleotides align to TRBD2. The junction had 6 bases not matched to a gene; V was cut back by 0 bases and J by 7 bases. This CDR3 has 15 amino acids. From germline, CDR1 is DFQATT and CDR2 SNEGSKA (reference sequence). The CDR3 sequence is CSARDRAGGRNEQFF. CDR3 bases: TGCAGTGCTAGAGATCGAGCGGGGGGGCGTAATGAGCAGTTCTTC.

This clonotype occurred many times. The chain links TRBV5-4 to TRBJ2-7, with 10 bases lining up with TRBD1. Trimming cost V 3 bases and J 3 bases; bases outside gene matches: 3. Germline lookup yields CDR1 SGHNT and CDR2 YYREEE (reference sequence). This CDR3 has 14 amino acids. CDR3 residues: CASSWGDRGYEQYF. The CDR3 DNA sequence: TGTGCCAGCAGCTGGGGGGACAGGGGCTACGAGCAGTACTTC.

This clonotype has ten or more counts. CDR3 sequence: CASSSQGTTGFPKASYNEQFF. DNA for the CDR3: TGTGCCAGCAGCTCCCAAGGAACTACAGGGTTCCCCAAAGCTTCCTACAATGAGCAGTTCTTC. The chain has TRBV7-8 and TRBJ2-1, with a tentative D call TRBD1 (6 bases). Germline CDR1 is SGHVS and CDR2 is FQNEAQ. Trimming left V 4 bases short and J 1 base short, with 29 bases between. The CDR3 length is 21 residues.

This clonotype was recorded many times. The chain carries TRBV9 and TRBJ2-5; weak D call: TRBD1 (6 bases). Trimming shortened V by 0 bases and J by 2 bases, and 14 bases separated the two germline ends. The V gene's germline CDR1 is SGDLS and CDR2 YYNGEE. The CDR3 is 16 residues long. The DNA of the CDR3 is TGTGCCAGCAGCGTAGGGCAGGGGAAGTCGCAAGAGACCCAGTACTTC. It encodes CASSVGQGKSQETQYF.

This clonotype was recorded at least ten times. The chain links TRBV7-2 to TRBJ1-1; unclear D gene. V dropped 7 bases and J dropped 4 bases, with 16 bases sitting between them. This CDR3 has 14 residues. The V gene's germline CDR1 is SGHTA and CDR2 FQGNSA. Written as DNA, the CDR3 is TGTGCCAGCATTCCCACCCCCCCCACCACTGAAGCTTTCTTT. It specifies CASIPTPPTTEAFF.

This clonotype was counted a few times. CDR3 loop: CASSQLKETANGYTF. For the CDR3, the DNA is TGTGCCAGCAGCCAATTGAAGGAAACGGCGAATGGCTACACCTTC. The gene calls are TRBV16 and TRBJ1-2; D gene uncertain. CDR1 and CDR2 (germline): KGHSY, FQNENV. V was shortened by 1 base and J by 6 bases, with 15 bases between the two germline ends. The CDR3 contains 15 residues.

This clonotype was counted between two and nine times. The V gene is TRBV2, the J gene TRBJ2-1; TRBD2 agrees at 12 bases. The CDR3 runs to 14 residues. Trimming cost V 6 bases and J 10 bases; bases outside gene matches: 7. Germline CDR1 is SNHLY and CDR2 is FYNNEI. The CDR3 DNA is TGTGCCAGCAGCCTAGCGGGAGGGCCACGCGAGCAGTTCTTC. Its protein product is CASSLAGGPREQFF.

This clonotype was detected ten times or more. The rearrangement uses TRBV30 and TRBJ1-1; unclear D gene. The length of the CDR3 is 13 residues. V was clipped by 1 base and J by 0 bases, with 6 bases between them. Germline V gives CDR1 GTSNPN, CDR2 SVGIG (reference sequence). The CDR3 region is CAWSERVNTEAFF. CDR3 DNA: TGTGCCTGGAGTGAACGGGTGAACACTGAAGCTTTCTTT.

This clonotype turned up a few times. This sequence joins TRBV2 and TRBJ2-1; D remains unclear. The CDR3 totals 13 residues. Germline V gives CDR1 SNHLY, CDR2 FYNNEI. V was shortened by 4 bases and J by 13 bases, with 17 bases between the two germline ends. The CDR3 spells CASSVGSGGDQFF. The DNA for the CDR3 is TGTGCCAGCAGTGTGGGCTCGGGTGGGGATCAGTTCTTC.

At least ten counts were recorded for this clonotype. The V call is TRBV6-5, the J call TRBJ1-1; the D gene is possibly TRBD1 (6 bases). V was cut by 2 bases and J by 1 base, with 11 bases left in between. CDR1 is MNHEY, CDR2 SVGAGI, per germline. This CDR3 has 15 residues. Written as DNA, the CDR3 is TGTGCCAGCAGTTACAGGGGGAGCAGGAACACTGAAGCTTTCTTT. It codes for CASSYRGSRNTEAFF.

This clonotype occurred a few times. The chain carries TRBV11-2 and TRBJ2-7, with 8 bases matching TRBD2. V lost 5 bases and J lost 3; bases outside the gene matches: 6. CDR3 length: 14 residues. Germline V gives CDR1 SGHAT, CDR2 FQNNGV. CDR3 DNA: TGTGCCAGCAGCGGGGGACTAGGACTCTACGAGCAGTACTTC. It specifies CASSGGLGLYEQYF.

The table lists this clonotype with many counts. The rearrangement joins TRBV10-3 to TRBJ2-5; D is ambiguous. The CDR3 sequence is 13 residues long. Germline CDR1 and CDR2: ENHRY and SYGVKD. V was clipped by 11 bases and J by 4 bases, with 17 bases between them. CDR3 DNA sequence: TGTGCCTTCCGCCCCGATGGATCAGAGACCCAGTACTTC. It encodes CAFRPDGSETQYF.

This clonotype has ten or more counts. This sequence joins TRBV6-2 or TRBV6-3 and TRBJ2-7; TRBD2 matches 12 bases. J was trimmed by 2 bases and V by 6 bases; bases with no gene match: 8. This CDR3 has 16 residues. Germline-derived CDR1 and CDR2 are MNHEY and SVGEGT. The CDR3 nucleotides read TGTGCCAGCAGCCTGACTAGCGGGGGAAGACCCTACGAGCAGTACTTC. Amino acids: CASSLTSGGRPYEQYF.

A note on this clonotype: Just one base apart from a much larger clone, this may be a read error. This CDR3 is CSVPWMQDTDTQYF. The CDR3 bases are TGCAGCGTTCCCTGGATGCAGGATACAGATACGCAGTATTTT. The chain has TRBV29-1 and TRBJ2-3, with no clear D. This CDR3 has 14 amino acids. V was trimmed by 5 bases and J by 3 bases, leaving 15 bases between them. Germline V CDR1 and CDR2: SQVTM, ANQGSEA.

The table lists this clonotype with a few counts. The rearrangement joins TRBV20-1 to TRBJ2-1; D might be TRBD2 (5 bases). The CDR3 sequence is 16 residues long. CDR1 and CDR2 from the germline V gene are DFQATT and SNEGSKA (reference sequence). Trimming took off 0 bases at V and 0 bases at J, with 12 bases between the two ends. CDR3 DNA: TGCAGTGCTAGAGATTCGTGGAGCGGCTCCTACAATGAGCAGTTCTTC. It specifies CSARDSWSGSYNEQFF.